This TCR beta chain was obtained from a study of T cell responses to AZD1222 COVID-19 vaccine. Findings and limits, study-wide: Sampled repertoires all dated from after the peak T cell response. White British donors predominated, females outnumbered males, and clonal diversity was possibly underestimated.

Repertoires were generated with immunoSEQ multiplex PCR, while TCRdb's copy carries only in-frame clones and drops some. Seen here are around 100,000 clones, approximately 88% observed once, and the top ten hold about 6%. V lost 1 base and J 7 bases, leaving 8 bases between the germline ends. Germline V lookup: CDR1 LGHNA, CDR2 YSLEER. The CDR3 contains 13 residues. About this clone itself: Its antigen is unidentified.

The sequence was obtained from an adult who received the AZD1222 COVID-19 vaccine. The rearrangement uses TRBV4-3 and TRBJ1-5; D ambiguous. This material consisted of peripheral blood, taken 28 days after the second AZD1222 dose. DNA of the CDR3: TGCGCCAGCAGCCAAGGAGCAAACCAGCCCCAGCATTTT. It is translated as CASSQGANQPQHF.